This entry features one TCR beta chain sequence. Here immunoSEQ multiplex PCR was the method, and the copy in TCRdb shows in-frame clones only, minus some. The sample includes over 150,000 clones, approximately 80% of them seen just once. The CDR3 spans 12 residues. The V segment lost 6 bases and the J segment 14 bases; nucleotides outside the gene matches: 6. The data were taken from a study of blood T cell repertoires in COVID-19. The TCR sequence derives from a woman aged 55-69 years with acute or convalescent COVID-19. The chain carries TRBV12-3 or TRBV12-4 and TRBJ2-3; TRBD1 agrees at 12 bases. The sample taken for sequencing was peripheral blood. CDR3 bases: TGTGCCAGCAGAGCGGGACAGGGGGCCCCGTATTTT. Amino acids: CASRAGQGAPYF.